This TCR beta chain was sequenced in a study of blood T cell repertoires in COVID-19. Study in general: Whether acute or convalescent, the COVID-19 samples came from the United States, Italy and Spain.

This clone was seen a handful of times. In the original workflow: Reference gene primer amplification yielded estimated nucleated cell counts. Libraries were prepared by immunoSEQ multiplex PCR; TCRdb keeps only in-frame clonotypes and omits some of them. That table supplies the V and J calls and clone size; D and trimming were determined from the DNA. This table holds over 60,000 clones, around nine tenths found once. This CDR3 is 13 amino acids long. Germline V gene sequence: CDR1 SQVTM, CDR2 ANQGSEA. Deletions cut 7 bases from V and 3 bases from J, with 15 bases between. This receptor was taken from a man between 65 and 85 years old with active or convalescent COVID-19. The V and J genes are TRBV29-1 and TRBJ1-1; D ambiguous. Sequences were obtained from peripheral blood. This CDR3 reads CSGSTVLYTEAFF. The CDR3 bases are TGCAGCGGATCCACAGTACTTTACACTGAAGCTTTCTTT.